This TCR beta chain appears in the sequencing data of a study of cytomegalovirus exposure and HLA in healthy donors. Study-wide results and limits: Being indistinguishable, some V segments were excluded, TRBV6-2 and TRBV6-3 among them.

As concerns this clone: Its target is unknown.

The study ran its PCR with 60 Vbeta and 13 Jbeta primers. Original data processing: Later analysis identified tens of millions of unique TCR beta chains, some 10 million shared. Using immunoSEQ multiplex PCR, the repertoire was profiled, and TCRdb retains in-frame clones only, with some absent. That table supplies the V and J calls and clone size; D and trimming were determined from the DNA. The table lists 170,000 or so clones, 70% to 85% of them singletons. The CDR3 runs to 16 residues. The TCR comes from a man aged 45 to 65 in good health and CMV-seropositive. Sequencing was carried out using PBMCs. The V and J genes are TRBV1 and TRBJ2-1; TRBD1 is taken as the D call from the table, unchecked against the DNA. TRBV1 is a pseudogene locus. CDR3 coding DNA: TGCACCAGCAGCCAAGTTAGACAGGGCGAGGACAATGAGCAGTTCTTC. Translating gives CTSSQVRQGEDNEQFF.